This T cell receptor (beta chain) was documented in a study of blood T cell repertoires in COVID-19 (dated by TCRdb to the early 2020s). Turning to the overall study: Samples covering the acute and convalescent phases of COVID-19 were provided by collaborators in the United States, Italy and Spain. The prospective study material was composed of cDNA or gDNA derived from T cells, B-cell-depleted T cells, or PBMCs. The dataset comprised deeply sampled blood TCRbeta repertoires from subjects exposed to, actively infected with, or recovered from COVID-19. A freely available public database, intended as a resource for researchers studying the immune response to SARS-CoV-2, is where the repertoires were released. Samples came from the ongoing ImmuneRACE study (first 160 participants) plus 1,254 subjects from 6 global collaborators. Sample metadata almost always included a de-identified subject ID, COVID-19 status, age in years and sex. Where available, HLA class I and class II types were obtained from metadata supplied by the sample provider rather than from assay-based typing.

The CDR3 spans 18 residues, from the cysteine through the phenylalanine. Only the CDR3 portion is preserved as DNA: 54 bases, with reading frame beginning at the first base. V loses 0 bases, J loses 4 bases, and the germline ends lie 18 bases apart. From the germline V gene, CDR1 is LGHNA and CDR2 is YNFKEQ. Findings and caveats that apply to the study as a whole: How much clinical and demographic metadata was included differed by source and by participant, and the metadata was provided uncurated.

Turning to this clone: Its antigen remains unidentified. Nothing much larger sits one base from this clone, and base qualities are not available.

The immunoSEQ Assay, a bias-controlled multiplex PCR, was used to amplify TCRbeta CDR3 regions from genomic DNA. The authors processed their data as follows. Nucleated cell counts per sample were estimated from amplification of reference gene primers within the assay. To quantify the absolute abundance of each unique TCRbeta CDR3 rearrangement, sequence reads were collapsed and filtered. For each sample, productive Simpson clonality was calculated as the square root of Simpson's diversity index over productive rearrangements. Imported from immuneACCESS, the table was reduced by TCRdb to in-frame sequences with V and J called. These copies leave out some clones; in studies compared against another copy, an unresolved V gene accounts for under half, and the cause of the remainder is not known. The V and J calls and clone size were taken over from that table, and D and trimming were inferred from the DNA. This sample has 130,000 to 150,000 clones in its table, and 75% to 90% of those were observed once. The ten largest clones take up 4.8% of the sample.

The collaborating institutions used their own protocols to collect whole blood in K2EDTA tubes. For TCRbeta analysis, collaborators shipped samples in one of three forms: frozen whole blood, isolated PBMCs, or DNA extracted from either of those sample types. The chain is made from TRBV4-2 and TRBJ2-2; the D gene is perhaps TRBD2, from 6 matching bases. This clonotype originated in a human donor in a cohort sampled during active COVID-19. Sequencing was performed on peripheral blood. The DNA reads TGTGCCAGCAGCCAAGATCGCTGGGCCGGGGGAGGCACCGGGGAGCTGTTTTTT. This codes for CASSQDRWAGGGTGELFF.